Shown below are 4 T cell receptor beta chains from a single sample sequenced in a study of CD8 T cells in ankylosing spondylitis. For these TCRs, the target antigens are not known. TCRdb processed the 5' RACE reads anew with MiXCR; each CDR3 protein has one entry. The sample shows about 450,000 distinct CDR3 sequences, roughly a quarter of them seen only once. Whole-study results and caveats: It appeared that ankylosing spondylitis blood was characterized by a TCR beta motif of seven or eight highly homologous variants.

What was sequenced was blood, either unsorted or a sorted T cell fraction (not recorded which). All receptors come from a male donor with ankylosing spondylitis.

The genes are TRBV5-6 and TRBJ2-6, with D hard to call. Looked up from germline, CDR1 is SGHDT and CDR2 is YYEEEE. The V and J ends lost 5 bases and 0 bases respectively, with 12 bases between them. The CDR3 contains 16 residues. The CDR3: CASSQYRSSGANVLTF. The CDR3, as DNA: TGTGCCAGCAGTCAGTATAGAAGCTCTGGGGCCAACGTCCTGACTTTC.

This clonotype turned up a few times. The rearrangement joins TRBV27 to TRBJ1-1; D remains unclear. Trimming shortened V by 5 bases and J by 1 base, and 14 bases separated the two germline ends. Germline CDR1 reads MNHEY; CDR2 reads SMNVEV (reference sequence). This CDR3 spans 15 amino acids. CDR3 loop: CASSTPAGRNTEAFF. CDR3 DNA: TGTGCCAGCAGTACCCCCGCAGGCAGGAACACTGAAGCTTTCTTT.

This clonotype was seen only a few times. This sequence joins TRBV6-1 and TRBJ1-6; D is perhaps TRBD1 (5 bases). The germline V gene has CDR1 MNHNS and CDR2 SASEGT. CDR3 size: 15 residues. Between the trimmed V and J ends, which lost 5 bases and 9 bases, there was a span of 17 bases. The CDR3 region has the DNA TGTGCCAGCAGTCCTGCCCAGGGTTTAGGTTCACCCCTCCACTTT. Its translation: CASSPAQGLGSPLHF.

The genes are TRBV20-1 and TRBJ2-7; D call uncertain. CDR1 DFQATT and CDR2 SNEGSKA come from the germline V gene (reference sequence). Deletions cut 4 bases from V and 2 bases from J, with 15 bases between. This CDR3 is built from 14 residues. CDR3 in amino acids: CSAKVSQPTYEQYF. CDR3 nucleotides: TGCAGTGCTAAGGTCTCCCAACCCACCTACGAGCAGTACTTC.